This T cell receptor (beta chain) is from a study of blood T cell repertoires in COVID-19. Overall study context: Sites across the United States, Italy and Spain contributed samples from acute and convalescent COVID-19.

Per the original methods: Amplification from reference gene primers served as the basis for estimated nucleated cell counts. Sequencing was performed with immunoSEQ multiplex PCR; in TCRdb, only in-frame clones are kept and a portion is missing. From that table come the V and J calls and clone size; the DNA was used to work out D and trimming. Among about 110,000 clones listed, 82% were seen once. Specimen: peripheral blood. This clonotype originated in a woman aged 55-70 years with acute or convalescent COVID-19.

CDR3 sequence: CASSTGGEVSNQPQHF. CDR3 sequence (DNA): TGTGCCAGCTCGACAGGGGGCGAAGTAAGCAATCAGCCCCAGCATTTT. This chain uses TRBV27 with TRBJ1-5; 10 positions agree with TRBD1. The length of the CDR3 is 16 residues. V trimming: 8 bases; J trimming: 1 base; junction bases outside the gene matches: 8. Germline V gene sequence: CDR1 MNHEY, CDR2 SMNVEV (reference sequence).